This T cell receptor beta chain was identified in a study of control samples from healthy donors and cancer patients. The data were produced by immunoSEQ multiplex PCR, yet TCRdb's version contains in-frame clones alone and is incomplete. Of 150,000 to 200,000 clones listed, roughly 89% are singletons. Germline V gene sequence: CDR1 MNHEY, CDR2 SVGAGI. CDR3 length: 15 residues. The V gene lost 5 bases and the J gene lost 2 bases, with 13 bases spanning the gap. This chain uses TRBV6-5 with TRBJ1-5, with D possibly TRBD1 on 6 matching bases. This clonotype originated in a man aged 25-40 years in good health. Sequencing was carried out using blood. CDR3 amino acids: CASSPPGDGNQPQHF. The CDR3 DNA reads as TGTGCCAGCAGTCCTCCAGGGGACGGCAATCAGCCCCAGCATTTT.